This T cell receptor beta chain was sequenced for a study of blood T cell repertoires in COVID-19. Overall study context: The samples span acute and convalescent COVID-19 from the United States, Italy and Spain. From T cells, B-cell-depleted T cells, or PBMCs came the material, which was cDNA or gDNA.

Per the authors' pipeline: Amplifying reference gene primers gave estimates of nucleated cell counts. Sequencing was performed with immunoSEQ multiplex PCR; in TCRdb, only in-frame clones are kept and a portion is missing. V, J and clone size are those of that table, while D and trimming were read from the DNA. This table has about 210,000 clones, 80% to 90% appearing once. Per germline, CDR1 ENHRY and CDR2 SYGVKD. This CDR3 comprises 14 residues. Trimming removed 6 bases from V and 4 bases from J, with 14 bases in between. The source material was peripheral blood. The chain is built from TRBV10-3 and TRBJ2-3, with unresolved D. This clonotype originated in a woman in her thirties or forties with active or convalescent COVID-19. CDR3 in DNA: TGTGCCATCAGACGGGTTAGTGACCCAGATACGCAGTATTTT. Its protein product is CAIRRVSDPDTQYF.